Listed below are T cell receptor beta chains from one sample, sequenced in a study of patients and donors after allogeneic stem cell transplantation. Each CDR3 protein is one row after TCRdb ran MiXCR on the RT-PCR reads. The sample includes hundreds of thousands of distinct CDR3 sequences, about a sixth of them seen just once. Specimen: blood, either unsorted or a sorted T cell fraction (not recorded which). The receptors were sampled from a human donor who was either an allogeneic HSCT recipient or a stem cell or donor lymphocyte infusion donor (not recorded which). It is not recorded whose cells these are; they may come from a transplant donor. Both conserved end residues are part of each CDR3. Part of the rows lack a size; the others show once, few, many or a class for expanded clones.

j_gene	v_gene	abundance	len	CDR3aa
TRBJ2-7	TRBV24-1	many	13	CATSDLRGREQYF
TRBJ1-2	TRBV21-1	once	14	CASSKVGLPYGYTF
TRBJ1-2	TRBV5-1	.	14	CASSLEGSNYGYTF
TRBJ2-2	TRBV11-2	.	15	CASRLLGDGTGELFF
TRBJ2-6	TRBV5-6	.	15	CASSIEGTGANVLTF
TRBJ2-5	TRBV27	few	16	CASSSYRGRLEGTQYF
TRBJ2-1	TRBV11-2	.	12	CASTLGGYWQFF
TRBJ1-1	TRBV20-1	.	13	CSAGGGLNTEAFF
TRBJ2-3	TRBV6-2/TRBV6-3	.	14	CASSYRHNRPAQYF
TRBJ2-5	TRBV5-1	.	15	CASSSSGGEGETQYF
TRBJ2-6	TRBV5-1	many	15	CASSLVRSGANVLTF
TRBJ2-7	TRBV5-1	few	16	CASSLGGAGPSYEQYF
TRBJ1-5	TRBV3-1	.	13	CASTAGGDQPQHF
TRBJ2-2	TRBV7-2	few	17	CASSSYMGGRGTGELFF
TRBJ2-4	TRBV4-1	.	15	CASSHLWLAKNIQYF
TRBJ1-6	TRBV4-3	many	15	CASSQDQLRNSPLHF
TRBJ1-3	TRBV6-1	few	14	CASTRGGSGNTIYF
TRBJ2-1	TRBV7-9	few	15	CASSLGGDPYNEQFF
TRBJ2-3	TRBV4-3	.	14	CASSQGTATDTQYF
TRBJ2-3	TRBV10-3	.	17	CAISAGIPGYGTDTQYF
TRBJ1-1	TRBV16	few	15	CASSPSLYPDTEAFF
TRBJ2-5	TRBV7-3	.	13	CASSPLLGETQYF
TRBJ2-7	TRBV7-9	.	16	CASSYKGRGRSYEQYF
TRBJ2-1	TRBV7-3	.	13	CASSLLQSNEQFF
TRBJ1-6	TRBV19	.	13	CASARDFGSPLHF
TRBJ2-5	TRBV30	few	13	CAWSPGQRETQYF
TRBJ1-1	TRBV3-1	.	14	CASSPPSRNTEAFF
TRBJ2-5	TRBV12-3/TRBV12-4	many	15	CASSFWGNGQETQYF
TRBJ2-1	TRBV18	many	12	CASSPFGNEQFF
TRBJ2-4	TRBV5-1	many	16	CASSLEGGQAKNIQYF
TRBJ2-7	TRBV12-3/TRBV12-4	few	16	CASSSTGTDFGYEQYF
TRBJ1-6	TRBV4-3	.	17	CASSQVRVSSYNSPLHF
TRBJ2-7	TRBV5-1	few	15	CASSFGGGSRYEQYF
TRBJ1-2	TRBV6-1	.	13	CASRGGANYGYTF
TRBJ1-1	TRBV10-3	few	13	CATQGLRGTEAFF
TRBJ2-2	TRBV15	.	15	CATSRGGRNTGELFF
TRBJ1-5	TRBV11-1	few	18	CASSPLQSLNLGNQPQHF
TRBJ2-3	TRBV4-2	.	15	CASSQGAGGVDTQYF
TRBJ1-1	TRBV6-6	few	13	CASSYPGPTEAFF
TRBJ2-3	TRBV5-5	few	17	CASSKLFLMAEGDTQYF
TRBJ2-3	TRBV25-1	.	15	CASSEWDRDGDTQYF
TRBJ1-1	TRBV29-1	.	17	CSVEDRSGGGLLAEAFF
TRBJ2-7	TRBV7-2	few	15	CASSLTGGESYEQYF
TRBJ2-1	TRBV21-1	few	15	CASSKALRLVNEQFF
TRBJ1-2	TRBV20-1	.	15	CSARGETGVGGGYTF
TRBJ2-7	TRBV15	.	14	CATSRLAGAYEQYF
TRBJ1-2	TRBV4-1	.	16	CASSQDISRGYYGYTF
TRBJ1-5	TRBV20-1	once	14	CSARDIEGSEPQHF
TRBJ2-7	TRBV20-1	.	14	CSAGEGRRFHEQYF
TRBJ2-2	TRBV5-1	few	16	CASSLWAGATVGELFF
TRBJ2-1	TRBV5-1	few	15	CASSLGTGRGNEQFF
TRBJ2-5	TRBV14	.	15	CASSLRQGAQETQYF
TRBJ1-2	TRBV5-1	.	16	CASSFNDRAASYGYTF